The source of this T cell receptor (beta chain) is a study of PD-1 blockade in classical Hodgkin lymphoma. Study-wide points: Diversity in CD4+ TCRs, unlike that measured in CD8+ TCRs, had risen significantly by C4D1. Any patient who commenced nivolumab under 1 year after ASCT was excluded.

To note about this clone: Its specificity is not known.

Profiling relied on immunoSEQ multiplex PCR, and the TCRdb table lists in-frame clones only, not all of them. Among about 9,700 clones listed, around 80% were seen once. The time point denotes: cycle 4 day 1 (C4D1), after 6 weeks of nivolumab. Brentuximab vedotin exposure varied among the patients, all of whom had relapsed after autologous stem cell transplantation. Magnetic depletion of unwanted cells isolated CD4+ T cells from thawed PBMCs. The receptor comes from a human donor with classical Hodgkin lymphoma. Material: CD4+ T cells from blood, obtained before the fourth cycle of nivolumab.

The DNA for the CDR3 is TGTGCCAGCAGTTTAGTAGGGGCGGGTGGCTACACCTTC. The encoded protein is CASSLVGAGGYTF. The V and J genes are TRBV28 and TRBJ1-2, with D possibly matching TRBD1 (5 bases). The germline CDR1 and CDR2 sequences are MDHEN and SYDVKM. The germline V and J ends were trimmed by 2 bases and 7 bases, with 11 bases remaining between them. The CDR3 has 13 residues.